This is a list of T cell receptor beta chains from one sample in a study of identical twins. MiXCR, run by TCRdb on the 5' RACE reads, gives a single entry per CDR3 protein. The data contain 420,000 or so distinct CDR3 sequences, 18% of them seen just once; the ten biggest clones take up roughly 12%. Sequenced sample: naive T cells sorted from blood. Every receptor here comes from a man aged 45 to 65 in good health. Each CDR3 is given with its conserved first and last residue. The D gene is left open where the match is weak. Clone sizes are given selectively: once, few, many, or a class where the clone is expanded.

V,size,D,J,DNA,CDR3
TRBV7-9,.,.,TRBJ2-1,TGTGCCAGCAGCTTAAGGCCGGAAGGTCGGAATGAGCAGTTCTTC,CASSLRPEGRNEQFF
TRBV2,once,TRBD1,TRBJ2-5,TGTGCCAGCAGTGTGGGACAGGGGTTTGAGACCCAGTACTTC,CASSVGQGFETQYF
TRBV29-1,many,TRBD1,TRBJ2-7,TGCAGCGTTGAAGATGACCGGCAGGGGGCTGGCGAGCAGTACTTC,CSVEDDRQGAGEQYF
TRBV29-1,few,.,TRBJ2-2,TGCAGCGTTTTAGTCAGGAACACCGGGGAGCTGTTTTTT,CSVLVRNTGELFF
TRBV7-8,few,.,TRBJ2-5,TGTGCCAGCAGCGACCGGGACGCCCAGTACTTC,CASSDRDAQYF
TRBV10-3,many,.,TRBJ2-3,TGTGCCATCAGTGAGTCCGGGGTCAGCACAGATACGCAGTATTTT,CAISESGVSTDTQYF
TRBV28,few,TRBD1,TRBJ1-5,TGTGCCAGCAGTTTTGCCCCCGGGACAGGGGAGAATCAGCCCCAGCATTTT,CASSFAPGTGENQPQHF
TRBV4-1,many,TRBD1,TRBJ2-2,TGCGCCAGCAGCCAGAAAGACAGGGGGAACACCGGGGAGCTGTTTTTT,CASSQKDRGNTGELFF
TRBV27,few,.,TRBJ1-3,TGTGCCAGCAGAGGCAGGGCATCTGGAAACACCATATATTTT,CASRGRASGNTIYF
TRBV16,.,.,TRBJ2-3,TGTGCCAGCAGCCAACGGGGAGCAGATACGCAGTATTTT,CASSQRGADTQYF
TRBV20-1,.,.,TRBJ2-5,TGCAGTGCTAGATCCCTAGGCCGCTTAGAGACCCAGTACTTC,CSARSLGRLETQYF
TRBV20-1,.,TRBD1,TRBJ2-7,TGCAGTGCTCCGCCCCGACAGGGCCGCGAGCAGTACTTC,CSAPPRQGREQYF
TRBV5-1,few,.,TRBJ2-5,TGCGCCAGCAGCCAGGTCGGAGGGGGTGTCGGAGAGACCCAGTACTTC,CASSQVGGGVGETQYF
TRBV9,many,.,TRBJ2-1,TGTGCCAGCAGCGTAGAGGGTTTAGCGCCGGGGGAGCAGTTCTTC,CASSVEGLAPGEQFF
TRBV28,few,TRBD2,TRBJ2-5,TGTGCCAGCAGTTTAAGGAGGCGGGAGGGCCGAGAGACCCAGTACTTC,CASSLRRREGRETQYF
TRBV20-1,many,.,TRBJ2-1,TGCAGTGCTAGAGATCTAGCGGCCTGGCAGGGGGAGCAGTTCTTC,CSARDLAAWQGEQFF
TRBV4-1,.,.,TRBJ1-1,TGCGCCAGCAGCCAAGATCAGATAGGGAGGGCGACTGAAGCTTTCTTT,CASSQDQIGRATEAFF
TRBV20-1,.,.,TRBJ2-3,TGCAGTGCTAGAGGTTGGGAAAGCACAGATACGCAGTATTTT,CSARGWESTDTQYF
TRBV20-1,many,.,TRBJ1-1,TGCAGTGCTAGGGACATTATGAACACTGAAGCTTTCTTT,CSARDIMNTEAFF
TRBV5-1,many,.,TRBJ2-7,TGCGCCAGCAGCTTGGACAGGGAAGCATACGAGCAGTACTTC,CASSLDREAYEQYF
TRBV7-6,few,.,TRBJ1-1,TGTGCCAGCAGCTTAAGGACCGACCAAAACACTGAAGCTTTCTTT,CASSLRTDQNTEAFF
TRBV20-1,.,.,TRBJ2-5,TGCAGTGCAATCCCCCGGGAGAAAGAGACCCAGTACTTC,CSAIPREKETQYF
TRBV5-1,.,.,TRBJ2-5,TGCGCCAGCAGCTTGAAGGGGCCCCAAGAGACCCAGTACTTC,CASSLKGPQETQYF
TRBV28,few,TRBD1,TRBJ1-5,TGTGCCAGCAGTTTCGACAGGGAGTTCGATCAGCCCCAGCATTTT,CASSFDREFDQPQHF
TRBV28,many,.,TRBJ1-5,TGTGCCAGCCTCCCGGACCGATATCAGCCCCAGCATTTT,CASLPDRYQPQHF
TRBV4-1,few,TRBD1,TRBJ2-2,TGCGCCAGCAGCCGGGGACAGGGATTCACCGGGGAGCTGTTTTTT,CASSRGQGFTGELFF
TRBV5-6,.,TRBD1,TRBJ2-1,TGTGCCAGCAGCTTGGGACCGGGACAGAGATACAATGAGCAGTTCTTC,CASSLGPGQRYNEQFF
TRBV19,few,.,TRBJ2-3,TGTGCCAGTAGTACCCCCCTACCTAGGGGATATACGCAGTATTTT,CASSTPLPRGYTQYF
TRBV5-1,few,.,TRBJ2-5,TGCGCCAGCAGCTTTAGGGACATGGGGAGCGAGACCCAGTACTTC,CASSFRDMGSETQYF
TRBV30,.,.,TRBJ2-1,TGTGCCTGGAGTGCCGAAAGGCGGTTCACCAATGAGCAGTTCTTC,CAWSAERRFTNEQFF
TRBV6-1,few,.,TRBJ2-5,TGTGCCAGCAGTGAAGTGTGGGAAGGGGAGACCCAGTACTTC,CASSEVWEGETQYF
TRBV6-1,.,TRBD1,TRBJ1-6,TGTGCCAGCCGAACGACGGGACAGCATAATTCACCCCTCCACTTT,CASRTTGQHNSPLHF
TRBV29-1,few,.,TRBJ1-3,TGCAGCGTTGTTGCCGGAAACACCATATATTTT,CSVVAGNTIYF
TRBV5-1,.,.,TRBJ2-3,TGCGCCAGCAGCTTGGTAGGTCCAGATACGCAGTATTTT,CASSLVGPDTQYF
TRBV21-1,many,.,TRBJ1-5,TGTGCCAGCAGCAAAGCCGCGATCTTCCAACAGGGGAATCAGCCCCAGCATTTT,CASSKAAIFQQGNQPQHF
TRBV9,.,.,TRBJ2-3,TGTGCCAGCAGCGTAGAGGGCGCCAGCACAGATACGCAGTATTTT,CASSVEGASTDTQYF
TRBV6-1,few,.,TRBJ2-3,TGTGCCAGCAGTGGACGGGTCAGGGGTAAGGATACGCAGTATTTT,CASSGRVRGKDTQYF
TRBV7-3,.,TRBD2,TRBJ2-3,TGTGCCAGCAGCTTGGGGGGGTCTATCGATACGCAGTATTTT,CASSLGGSIDTQYF
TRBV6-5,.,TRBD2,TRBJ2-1,TGTGCCAGCAGTTACGGGCTGGGCGGGGGGTACAATGAGCAGTTCTTC,CASSYGLGGGYNEQFF
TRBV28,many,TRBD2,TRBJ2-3,TGTGCCAGTACTAGCGGGGGGGCGGGACCCACAGATACGCAGTATTTT,CASTSGGAGPTDTQYF
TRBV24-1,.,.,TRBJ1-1,TGTGCCACCAGTGAGGGGGGTAGGAACACTGAAGCTTTCTTT,CATSEGGRNTEAFF
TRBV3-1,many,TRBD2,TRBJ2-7,TGTGCCAGCAGCCAAGATCCCGCTAGCGGGAGGGAGCAGTACTTC,CASSQDPASGREQYF
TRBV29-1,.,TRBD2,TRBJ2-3,TGCAGCGTAACCGGGACTAGCGGGAGAGATACGCAGTATTTT,CSVTGTSGRDTQYF
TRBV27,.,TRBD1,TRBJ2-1,TGTGCCAGCAGGTCCGGGACAGTCTCCTACAATGAGCAGTTCTTC,CASRSGTVSYNEQFF
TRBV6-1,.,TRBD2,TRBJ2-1,TGTGCCAGCAGGAAGGGACTAGCGGGAGAGCAGGAGCAGTTCTTC,CASRKGLAGEQEQFF
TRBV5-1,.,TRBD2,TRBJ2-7,TGCGCCAGCAGCGCACCGGGACTAGCAAGTTACGAGCAGTACTTC,CASSAPGLASYEQYF
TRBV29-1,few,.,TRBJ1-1,TGCAGCGTCGAAGACAGCTCAACTTTTAAAGCTTTCTTT,CSVEDSSTFKAFF
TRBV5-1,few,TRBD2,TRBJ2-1,TGCGCCAGCAGGCGGGAGGGCCTGGCGGACAGGTACAATGAGCAGTTCTTC,CASRREGLADRYNEQFF
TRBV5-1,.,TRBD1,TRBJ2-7,TGCGCCAGCAGCGTCCAACAGGGGGCCTACGAGCAGTACTTC,CASSVQQGAYEQYF
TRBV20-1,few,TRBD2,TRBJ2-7,TGCAGTGCTAGAGATCGCGGGCGGGGGGCTTCCTACGAGCAGTACTTC,CSARDRGRGASYEQYF
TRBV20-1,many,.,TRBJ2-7,TGCAGTGCTAGGCGCCGCGCGGGGCCCTCCTACGAGCAGTACTTC,CSARRRAGPSYEQYF
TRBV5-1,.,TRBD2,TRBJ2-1,TGCGCCAGCAGGGGACTAGCGGGGGAACCGGTTGGTTTC,CASRGLAGEPVGF
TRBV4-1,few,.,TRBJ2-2,TGCGCCAGCAGCATTGGCCCTCCGGGGACCGGGGAGCTGTTTTTT,CASSIGPPGTGELFF
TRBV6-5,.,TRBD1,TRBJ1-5,TGTGCCAGCAGTTTTCTCGGACAGGGACACCAGCCCCAGCATTTT,CASSFLGQGHQPQHF
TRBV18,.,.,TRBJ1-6,TGTGCCAGCTCAGTTAGGGGGAATGGAGATTCACCCCTCCACTTT,CASSVRGNGDSPLHF
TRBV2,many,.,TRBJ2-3,TGTGCCAGCAGACCACTGTTAGTCCGAACAGATACGCAGTATTTT,CASRPLLVRTDTQYF
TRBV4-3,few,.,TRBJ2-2,TGCGCCAGCAGCCCGCAAGGGGGGCGCCGCACCGGGGAGCTGTTTTTT,CASSPQGGRRTGELFF
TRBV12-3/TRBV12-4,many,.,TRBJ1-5,TGTGCCAGCAGCTTCGGGGGCGGTGTATTCCAGCATTTT,CASSFGGGVFQHF
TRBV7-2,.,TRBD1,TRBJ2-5,TGTGCCAGCGGACTCGGGACAGGGGCAAAGACCCAGTACTTC,CASGLGTGAKTQYF